Reported below is one T cell receptor (beta chain). The ends were cut back, 3 bases at V and 8 bases at J, with 13 bases in the middle. The CDR3 is 13 amino acids. Germline V gives CDR1 DFQATT, CDR2 SNEGSKA (reference sequence). Through a sample-barcoded 5' primer and a J-beta primer mix, a second PCR was run for roughly 6 to 12 cycles. TCRdb itself ran the 5' RACE reads through MiXCR, one entry per CDR3 protein. The table records around 990,000 distinct CDR3 sequences, less than 45% of them present only once. The data stem from a study of blood T cells in healthy people across ages. Staff drew 9 to 10 milliliters of peripheral blood from each donor.

Sequences were obtained from blood. The sequence derives from a man between 18 and 29 years old in good health. The rearrangement links TRBV20-1 to TRBJ1-4, with TRBD1 as a possible D gene (5 bases). The CDR3 region has the DNA TGCAGTGCTAGGACCGAACCAGGGGAAAAACTGTTTTTT. Its protein product is CSARTEPGEKLFF.